This TCR beta chain was profiled in a study of shared clonotypes between healthy human individuals. There are 11 residues in the CDR3. V lost 8 bases and J 4 bases, leaving 6 bases between the germline ends. The germline V gene encodes CDR1 ENHRY and CDR2 SYGVKD. The method was immunoSEQ multiplex PCR; TCRdb's version includes in-frame clones alone and lacks a portion of them. Found here are over 1.4 million clones, over 95% of them singletons; the top ten hold about 1.2%. The sequenced material came from naive CD4+ T cells sorted from blood. The sample's subset: CD45RA+ positively selected. V gene TRBV10-3 combines with J gene TRBJ2-1; no reliable D call. The TCR originated in a man aged 25 to 40 in good health. The CDR3 region has the DNA TGTGCCATCGCCCGGTACAATGAGCAGTTCTTC. It translates to CAIARYNEQFF.